A selection of T cell receptor beta chains follows, all from one sample in a study of shared clonotypes between healthy human individuals. TCRdb keeps only in-frame clones here, not all; method: immunoSEQ multiplex PCR. The sample records about 1 million clones, 70% to 80% being singletons. The sequencing input was memory CD4+ T cells sorted from blood. These receptors all stem from a young man in good health. CDR3s include the opening cysteine and the closing phenylalanine or tryptophan. The order of the fields is D gene, J gene, V gene, clone size, CDR3 DNA, CDR3 protein. The D gene is left open where the match is weak. Rows give clone size only sometimes, using once, few, many, or a class for an expanded clone.

d_gene: TRBD1
j_gene: TRBJ2-5
v_gene: TRBV5-1
abundance: few
CDR3nt: TGCGCCAGCAGCCTCTCGACAGGGGCCCAAGAGACCCAGTACTTC
CDR3aa: CASSLSTGAQETQYF

d_gene: TRBD2
j_gene: TRBJ2-4
v_gene: TRBV7-2
abundance: few
CDR3nt: TGTGCCAGCAGCTTACAGTCTAGCGGGGTTGACATTCAGTACTTC
CDR3aa: CASSLQSSGVDIQYF

d_gene: NA
j_gene: TRBJ2-7
v_gene: TRBV5-4
abundance: NA
CDR3nt: TGTGCCAGCAGCTTAGACTTAAGCACCTACGAGCAGTACTTC
CDR3aa: CASSLDLSTYEQYF

d_gene: NA
j_gene: TRBJ2-2
v_gene: TRBV10-1
abundance: NA
CDR3nt: TGCGCCAGCAGTGAGAGATTAGCTGGGTCCACCGGGGAGCTGTTTTTT
CDR3aa: CASSERLAGSTGELFF

d_gene: NA
j_gene: TRBJ2-5
v_gene: TRBV7-7
abundance: NA
CDR3nt: TGTGCTAGCAGCTCGGGATCCTTAATGACCCAGTACTTC
CDR3aa: CASSSGSLMTQYF

d_gene: NA
j_gene: TRBJ1-6
v_gene: TRBV4-3
abundance: NA
CDR3nt: TGCGCCAGCAGCCACAATTTGGCACCCCTCCACTTT
CDR3aa: CASSHNLAPLHF

d_gene: NA
j_gene: TRBJ1-1
v_gene: TRBV28
abundance: NA
CDR3nt: TGTGCCAGCGGGACCAGTAAGCTAGGCACTGAAGCTTTCTTT
CDR3aa: CASGTSKLGTEAFF

d_gene: NA
j_gene: TRBJ1-5
v_gene: TRBV5-4
abundance: NA
CDR3nt: TGTGCCAGCAGCCGGACACGGGATCAGCCCCAGCATTTT
CDR3aa: CASSRTRDQPQHF

d_gene: TRBD1
j_gene: TRBJ2-2
v_gene: TRBV5-1
abundance: NA
CDR3nt: TGCGCCAGCAGCCTAGCCCCACAGGGGGCGGTCACCGGGGAGCTGTTTTTT
CDR3aa: CASSLAPQGAVTGELFF

d_gene: NA
j_gene: TRBJ2-7
v_gene: TRBV2
abundance: NA
CDR3nt: TGTGCCAGCAGTGTTCTTGAGACCTACGAGCAGTACTTC
CDR3aa: CASSVLETYEQYF

d_gene: TRBD2
j_gene: TRBJ2-7
v_gene: TRBV7-2
abundance: NA
CDR3nt: TGTGCCAGCAGCCCCAGCGGGAGAGGGGACGAGCAGTACTTC
CDR3aa: CASSPSGRGDEQYF

d_gene: NA
j_gene: TRBJ1-2
v_gene: TRBV6-5
abundance: NA
CDR3nt: TGTGCCAGCAGCCTGAGTGGGACATATGGCTACACCTTC
CDR3aa: CASSLSGTYGYTF

d_gene: NA
j_gene: TRBJ1-2
v_gene: TRBV7-2
abundance: NA
CDR3nt: TGTGCCAGCAGCTTAGACCTGGGTGGCTACACCTTC
CDR3aa: CASSLDLGGYTF

d_gene: NA
j_gene: TRBJ2-6
v_gene: TRBV5-1
abundance: NA
CDR3nt: TGCGCCAGCAGCTTGGTGCAGACCGTTTACTCTGGGGCCAACGTCCTGACTTTC
CDR3aa: CASSLVQTVYSGANVLTF

d_gene: NA
j_gene: TRBJ2-7
v_gene: TRBV5-5
abundance: NA
CDR3nt: TGTGCCAGCAGCTTGGCGAGCTTCGGCGAGCAGTACTTC
CDR3aa: CASSLASFGEQYF

d_gene: NA
j_gene: TRBJ1-1
v_gene: TRBV10-3
abundance: NA
CDR3nt: TGTGCCATCACCCCCAGCGGACAGACTAACACTGAAGCTTTCTTT
CDR3aa: CAITPSGQTNTEAFF

d_gene: NA
j_gene: TRBJ2-3
v_gene: TRBV6-6
abundance: NA
CDR3nt: TGTGCCAGCAGCCCACCGGGACGGGATACGCAGTATTTT
CDR3aa: CASSPPGRDTQYF

d_gene: NA
j_gene: TRBJ2-3
v_gene: TRBV5-1
abundance: once
CDR3nt: TGCGCCAGCAGCTTTGACCCAAGCACAGATACGCAGTATTTT
CDR3aa: CASSFDPSTDTQYF

d_gene: TRBD2
j_gene: TRBJ2-5
v_gene: TRBV5-1
abundance: NA
CDR3nt: TGCGCCAGCAGCTTCTCCGGGACTATCCAAGAGACCCAGTACTTC
CDR3aa: CASSFSGTIQETQYF

d_gene: TRBD2
j_gene: TRBJ2-7
v_gene: TRBV5-4
abundance: NA
CDR3nt: TGTGCCAGCAGCCCGCATAGCGGGGGAGCCTACGAGCAGTACTTC
CDR3aa: CASSPHSGGAYEQYF

d_gene: NA
j_gene: TRBJ1-4
v_gene: TRBV5-1
abundance: NA
CDR3nt: TGCGCCAGCAGCTTAGTGTCGGGAGCAACTAATGAAAAACTGTTTTTT
CDR3aa: CASSLVSGATNEKLFF

d_gene: NA
j_gene: TRBJ2-6
v_gene: TRBV28
abundance: NA
CDR3nt: TGTGCCAGCAGTCTACGCCGACAGGTCTACTCTGGGGCCAACGTCCTGACTTTC
CDR3aa: CASSLRRQVYSGANVLTF

d_gene: NA
j_gene: TRBJ1-2
v_gene: TRBV5-1
abundance: NA
CDR3nt: TGCGCCAGCTCAAACCGCGGGGCCCGAAGCGGAACCGTCTATGGCTACACCTTC
CDR3aa: CASSNRGARSGTVYGYTF

d_gene: NA
j_gene: TRBJ1-5
v_gene: TRBV28
abundance: once
CDR3nt: TGTGCCGTGAAGGGCGGGGCACGGCAGCCCCAGCATTTT
CDR3aa: CAVKGGARQPQHF

d_gene: TRBD1
j_gene: TRBJ2-5
v_gene: TRBV7-2
abundance: NA
CDR3nt: TGTGCCAGCAGCTTAGTCTCATACAGGGGGCCCCAGGTGGAGACCCAGTACTTC
CDR3aa: CASSLVSYRGPQVETQYF

d_gene: NA
j_gene: TRBJ1-6
v_gene: TRBV5-4
abundance: NA
CDR3nt: TGTGCCAGCAGCTCAGGACTGTATAATTCACCCCTCCACTTT
CDR3aa: CASSSGLYNSPLHF

d_gene: NA
j_gene: TRBJ1-5
v_gene: TRBV2
abundance: many
CDR3nt: TGTGCCAGCAGCGCAGTGACGACAGAACAGCCCCAGCATTTT
CDR3aa: CASSAVTTEQPQHF

d_gene: NA
j_gene: TRBJ1-1
v_gene: TRBV5-5
abundance: NA
CDR3nt: TGTGCCAGCAGCTTGCAGCGAATGAACACTGAAGCTTTCTTT
CDR3aa: CASSLQRMNTEAFF

d_gene: NA
j_gene: TRBJ1-4
v_gene: TRBV7-9
abundance: NA
CDR3nt: TGTGCCAGCAGCCATTCCTTAATAGCACCACCAACTAATGAAAAACTGTTTTTT
CDR3aa: CASSHSLIAPPTNEKLFF

d_gene: TRBD2
j_gene: TRBJ2-1
v_gene: TRBV15
abundance: NA
CDR3nt: TGTGCCACCAGCAGAGGCCTAGCGGGAGTGGGTCGGCAGTTCTTC
CDR3aa: CATSRGLAGVGRQFF

d_gene: TRBD1
j_gene: TRBJ1-1
v_gene: TRBV6-1
abundance: NA
CDR3nt: TGTGCCACCACCGGACAGGGTTACACTGAAGCTTTCTTT
CDR3aa: CATTGQGYTEAFF

d_gene: NA
j_gene: TRBJ2-7
v_gene: TRBV7-2
abundance: NA
CDR3nt: TGTGCCAGCAGCTTACTTAGGTCCTACGAGCAGTACTTC
CDR3aa: CASSLLRSYEQYF

d_gene: TRBD2
j_gene: TRBJ2-7
v_gene: TRBV30
abundance: NA
CDR3nt: TGTGCCTGGAGCCGACTAGCGGTACCCTACGAGCAGTACTTC
CDR3aa: CAWSRLAVPYEQYF

d_gene: TRBD1
j_gene: TRBJ2-7
v_gene: TRBV29-1
abundance: NA
CDR3nt: TGCAGCGTTCGGACAGGGCCCAGGCCCTACGAGCAGTACTTC
CDR3aa: CSVRTGPRPYEQYF

d_gene: NA
j_gene: TRBJ2-2
v_gene: TRBV7-9
abundance: few
CDR3nt: TGTGCCAGCAGCTTAAATCAGGGCGTGAACACCGGGGAGCTGTTTTTT
CDR3aa: CASSLNQGVNTGELFF

d_gene: TRBD2
j_gene: TRBJ2-3
v_gene: TRBV6-1
abundance: NA
CDR3nt: TGTGCCAGCAGTGAAACAAGCGGGGGGATTTCAGATACGCAGTATTTT
CDR3aa: CASSETSGGISDTQYF

d_gene: NA
j_gene: TRBJ2-5
v_gene: TRBV4-1
abundance: few
CDR3nt: TGCGCCAGCAGCCAAGGGGGCTGGGAGACCCAGTACTTC
CDR3aa: CASSQGGWETQYF

d_gene: NA
j_gene: TRBJ2-7
v_gene: TRBV7-2
abundance: NA
CDR3nt: TGTGCCAGCAGCTTAGTATATAGCTCCTACGAGCAGTACTTC
CDR3aa: CASSLVYSSYEQYF

d_gene: NA
j_gene: TRBJ2-7
v_gene: TRBV5-5
abundance: NA
CDR3nt: TGTGCCAGCAGCTCATTTTACGAGCAGTACTTC
CDR3aa: CASSSFYEQYF

d_gene: NA
j_gene: TRBJ1-1
v_gene: TRBV28
abundance: NA
CDR3nt: TGTGCCACCAGGGGAGCGAACACTGAAGCTTTCTTT
CDR3aa: CATRGANTEAFF

d_gene: TRBD1
j_gene: TRBJ1-1
v_gene: TRBV6-5
abundance: few
CDR3nt: TGTGCCAGCAGCCGGACAGGGGGAACTGAAGCTTTCTTT
CDR3aa: CASSRTGGTEAFF

d_gene: NA
j_gene: TRBJ1-4
v_gene: TRBV5-1
abundance: once
CDR3nt: TGCGCCAGCAGCTTGGACAGGACAGCAACTAATGAAAAACTGTTTTTT
CDR3aa: CASSLDRTATNEKLFF

d_gene: TRBD1
j_gene: TRBJ1-1
v_gene: TRBV19
abundance: NA
CDR3nt: TGTGCCAGTAGTCCACTCGACAGGGGGCATGGTGAAGCTTTCTTT
CDR3aa: CASSPLDRGHGEAFF

d_gene: NA
j_gene: TRBJ1-1
v_gene: TRBV11-2
abundance: few
CDR3nt: TGTGCCAGCAGCCCCTGGGACATCTGGGGGGTCAAGGCTGAAGCTTTCTTT
CDR3aa: CASSPWDIWGVKAEAFF

d_gene: NA
j_gene: TRBJ1-1
v_gene: TRBV7-8
abundance: NA
CDR3nt: TGTGCCAGCAGCTTATATGGGCCGCTGAACACTGAAGCTTTCTTT
CDR3aa: CASSLYGPLNTEAFF

d_gene: TRBD2
j_gene: TRBJ2-7
v_gene: TRBV7-2
abundance: NA
CDR3nt: TGTGCCAGCAGCTTTTCCTCGACTAGCGGGAACGAGCAGTACTTC
CDR3aa: CASSFSSTSGNEQYF

d_gene: NA
j_gene: TRBJ2-3
v_gene: TRBV5-6
abundance: NA
CDR3nt: TGTGCCAGCAGCGGGACCAAGGCAGATACGCAGTATTTT
CDR3aa: CASSGTKADTQYF

d_gene: NA
j_gene: TRBJ1-5
v_gene: TRBV6-1
abundance: NA
CDR3nt: TGTGCCCACGCCCCGAGTGGAAACTTTCAGCCCCAGCATTTT
CDR3aa: CAHAPSGNFQPQHF

d_gene: TRBD2
j_gene: TRBJ2-2
v_gene: TRBV2
abundance: NA
CDR3nt: TGTGCCAGCTCTCAGGCGGGGGCGAACACCGGGGAGCTGTTTTTT
CDR3aa: CASSQAGANTGELFF

d_gene: NA
j_gene: TRBJ2-7
v_gene: TRBV5-1
abundance: NA
CDR3nt: TGCGCCAGCAGCCCCATCTGGGGCACCGGTTACGAGCAGTACTTC
CDR3aa: CASSPIWGTGYEQYF